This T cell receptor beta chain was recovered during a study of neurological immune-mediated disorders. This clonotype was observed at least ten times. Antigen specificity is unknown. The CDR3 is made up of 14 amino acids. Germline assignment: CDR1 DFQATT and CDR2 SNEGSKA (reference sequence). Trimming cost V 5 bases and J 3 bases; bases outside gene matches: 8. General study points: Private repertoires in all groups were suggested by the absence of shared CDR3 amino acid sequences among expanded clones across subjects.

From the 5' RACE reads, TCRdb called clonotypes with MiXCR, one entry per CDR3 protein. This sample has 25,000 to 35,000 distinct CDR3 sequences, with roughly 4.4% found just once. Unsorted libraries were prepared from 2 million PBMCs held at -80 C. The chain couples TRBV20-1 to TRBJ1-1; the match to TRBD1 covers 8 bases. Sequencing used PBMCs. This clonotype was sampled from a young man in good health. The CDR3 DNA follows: TGCAGTGCTCCTCGGACAGGGTTTGACACTGAAGCTTTCTTT. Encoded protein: CSAPRTGFDTEAFF.